This TCR beta chain is from a study of blood T cells in healthy people across ages. General observations from the study: Any conclusive comparison of naive versus antigen-experienced cells was prevented by using unsorted PBMCs.

Notes on this clonotype: Its antigen is undetermined.

For the second PCR, which ran for about 6 to 11 cycles, a sample-barcoded 5' primer and a J-beta primer mix were used. Using its own MiXCR run on the 5' RACE reads, TCRdb lists one record per CDR3 protein. The table shows around 1,800,000 distinct CDR3 sequences, with around 42% occurring only once. Each sample provided at least 6 micrograms of extracted total RNA. The CDR3 totals 13 residues. V dropped 4 bases and J dropped 3 bases, with 9 bases sitting between them. This chain joins TRBV12-3 or TRBV12-4 and TRBJ1-2; no firm D call. This TCR came from a human donor in good health. The sequencing sample was made of blood. The CDR3 DNA is TGTGCCAGCAGTTCGGCTCAATACTATGGCTACACCTTC. Translating gives CASSSAQYYGYTF.